One and the same sample provided the 6 T cell receptor beta chains below, sequenced in a study of T cells in Graves' hyperthyroidism and ophthalmopathy. Amplified regions were TCR beta CDR3 sequences from RNA transcripts. With the HTBI primer set, the TCR CDR3 went through a first round of RT-PCR. TCRdb reprocessed the multiplex PCR reads with MiXCR, giving one entry per CDR3 protein. The sample holds 380,000 or so distinct CDR3 sequences, around an eighth seen once. Specimen: blood. The receptors originated from a man aged 30 to 39 with Graves' hyperthyroidism that later progressed to Graves' ophthalmopathy.

Worth noting for this clonotype: It may be a read error: a sequence one base away is much more abundant. CDR3 sequence (DNA): TGTGCCAGCAGTTTAGGACAGGCCAGCTCCCACGAGCAGTACTTC. Translated: CASSLGQASSHEQYF. The V call is TRBV12-3 or TRBV12-4, the J call TRBJ2-7, with TRBD1 as a possible D gene (6 bases). The CDR3 length is 15 residues.

The J gene is TRBJ1-6, the V gene TRBV30, with D unresolved. CDR1 and CDR2 (germline): GTSNPN, SVGIG (reference sequence). The CDR3 spans 15 residues. V lost 0 bases and J lost 1, with 7 bases in between. In DNA form, the CDR3 reads TGTGCCTGGAGTGTACCCAGGTCCTATAATTCACCCCTCCACTTT. Its translation: CAWSVPRSYNSPLHF.

Notes on this clonotype: This clone may be a read error of a much larger clone one base away. The chain combines TRBV3-1 with TRBJ2-7, with TRBD1 as a possible D gene (5 bases). This CDR3 region has 15 residues. Germline V gene lookup returns CDR1 LGHDT and CDR2 YNNKEL (reference sequence). Trimming removed 1 base at V and 6 bases at J, with 16 bases between. CDR3 in DNA: TGTGCCAGCAGCCAAGGCGCCACAGGCTGGGGCGAGCAGTACTTC. This sequence encodes CASSQGATGWGEQYF.

This clonotype was seen many times. The genes are TRBV5-6 and TRBJ2-1; 8 bases agree with TRBD1. J was trimmed by 4 bases and V by 1 base; bases with no gene match: 4. Germline V CDR1 and CDR2: SGHDT, YYEEEE. The CDR3 length is 15 residues. CDR3 DNA sequence: TGTGCCAGCAGCTTGCCCCAGGGGGCTTACAATGAGCAGTTCTTC. It is translated as CASSLPQGAYNEQFF.

V and J are TRBV5-1 and TRBJ2-7; perhaps TRBD1 as D (6 bases). V was cut by 0 bases and J by 3 bases, with 10 bases left in between. Germline-derived CDR1 and CDR2 are SGHRS and YFSETQ. CDR3 length equals 14 residues. The CDR3 sequence is CASSLAGTHYEQYF. DNA of the CDR3: TGCGCCAGCAGCTTGGCCGGGACACACTACGAGCAGTACTTC.

The rearrangement uses TRBV3-1 and TRBJ1-5; D remains ambiguous. Trimming removed 3 bases at V and 4 bases at J, with 13 bases between. The CDR3 has 15 residues. The germline V gene encodes CDR1 LGHDT and CDR2 YNNKEL (reference sequence). Written as DNA, the CDR3 is TGTGCCAGCAGCCAGTCCGTTGTGAGGAATCAGCCCCAGCATTTT. Its translation: CASSQSVVRNQPQHF.